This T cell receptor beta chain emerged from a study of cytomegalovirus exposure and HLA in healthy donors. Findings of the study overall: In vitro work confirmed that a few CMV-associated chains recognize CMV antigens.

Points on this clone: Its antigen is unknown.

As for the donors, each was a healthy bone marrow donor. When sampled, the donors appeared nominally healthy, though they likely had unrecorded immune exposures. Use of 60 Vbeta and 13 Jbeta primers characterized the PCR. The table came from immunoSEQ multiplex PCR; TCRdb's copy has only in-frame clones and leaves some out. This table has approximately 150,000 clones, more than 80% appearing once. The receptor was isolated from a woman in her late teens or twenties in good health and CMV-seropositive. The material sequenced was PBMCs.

The CDR3 nucleotides read TGTGCCAGCTCACCACCCAGGGGCGCAGGTCAGCCCCAGCATTTT. This translates into CASSPPRGAGQPQHF. The V call is TRBV18, the J call TRBJ1-5; maybe TRBD1 (6 bases). Trimming removed 0 bases from V and 6 bases from J, with 12 bases in between. The CDR3 spans 15 residues. Germline CDR1 and CDR2: KGHSH and LQKENI.